Shown below are 2 T cell receptor beta chains from a single sample sequenced in a study of CD8+CD57+ T cells in acquired aplastic anemia. Using genomic DNA as the template, TCR beta VDJ and CDR3 profiling was carried out. Using its own MiXCR run on the reads, TCRdb lists one record per CDR3 protein. The table has about 190,000 distinct CDR3 sequences, under 70% seen once. Sequenced input: sorted CD4+, CD8+, or CD8+CD57+ T cells (not recorded which) from PBMCs. All receptors derive from a human donor with severe aplastic anemia or a healthy control (not recorded which).

This clonotype was found many times. The J gene is TRBJ2-3, the V gene TRBV5-1; D gene ambiguous. Germline-derived CDR1 and CDR2 are SGHRS and YFSETQ. The CDR3 sequence is 14 residues long. V was trimmed by 4 bases and J by 1 base, leaving 10 bases between them. Here the CDR3 DNA reads TGCGCCAGCAGCCAGGAAGGGCGCACAGATACGCAGTATTTT. Its protein product is CASSQEGRTDTQYF.

This clonotype has ten or more counts. V and J are TRBV7-9 and TRBJ2-1, with D unresolved. This CDR3 has 16 amino acids. The ends were cut back, 1 base at V and 0 bases at J, with 10 bases in the middle. CDR1 and CDR2 (germline): SEHNR, FQNEAQ (reference sequence). In DNA, the CDR3 is TGTGCCAGCAGCTTAGACCTACCGGGCTCCTACAATGAGCAGTTCTTC. Translation gives CASSLDLPGSYNEQFF.